There are many counts of the clone carrying this T cell receptor (beta chain). Its antigen remains unknown. The CDR3 loop spans 13 amino acids. The germline V gene has CDR1 GTSNPN and CDR2 SVGIG (reference sequence). V trimming: 8 bases; J trimming: 7 bases; junction bases outside the gene matches: 10. Exclusion of a patient resulted from uncontrolled infection, other autoimmune disease, pregnancy or lactation. Every diagnosis used clinical symptoms, serum thyroxine and TRAb, thyroid ultrasound and orbital computed tomography. This sample stems from a study of T cells in Graves' hyperthyroidism and ophthalmopathy. Points from the study as a whole: Also found in blood were most expanded thyroid clonotypes above 0.001.

Using RNA transcripts as the source, TCR beta CDR3 regions were amplified. When the TCR CDR3 underwent first-round RT-PCR, the HTBI primer set was used. TCRdb independently ran MiXCR on the multiplex PCR reads; one entry per CDR3 protein. The profile covers roughly 40,000 distinct CDR3 sequences, with around half appearing a single time and 15% to 20% taken by the ten largest. V is TRBV30 and J is TRBJ2-2; the match to TRBD1 covers 7 bases. Sequencing used blood. The TCR sequence derives from a man aged 35 to 55 with Graves' ophthalmopathy. CDR3: CALDRRVGGELFF. CDR3 nucleotides: TGTGCCCTGGACAGGCGCGTGGGCGGGGAGCTGTTTTTT.